This TCR beta chain is from a study of Ad26.COV2.S vaccination and SARS-CoV-2 variants. Looking at the study overall: By the intramuscular route, Ad26.COV2.S was given once, or twice 56 days apart.

The CDR3 runs 16 residues. Germline CDR1 reads MGHRA; CDR2 reads YSYEKL. V gave up 1 base and J gave up 0 bases, with 10 bases separating them. Noted treatment: around 19 received Ad26.COV2.S at low or high dose, single or two shots; about 5 received placebo; per-sample allocation not given. Sampling happened 63 days after the first vaccine or placebo injection. This person who donated was an adult of 18-55 years in Boston. The assay was immunoSEQ multiplex PCR, and TCRdb's table has in-frame clones only and misses some. The sample holds a few hundred thousand clones, 92% seen once. The sample consisted of peripheral blood, taken in a trial of Ad26.COV2.S vaccine versus placebo. The TCR was taken from a person between 18 and 65 years old who received the Ad26.COV2.S COVID-19 vaccine or a placebo. This chain uses TRBV4-1 with TRBJ2-4; weak D call: TRBD1 (5 bases). CDR3 nucleotides: TGCGCCAGCAGCCAAGGAGACAGCATAGCCAAAAACATTCAGTACTTC. Protein sequence: CASSQGDSIAKNIQYF.